The present entry profiles one T cell receptor (beta chain) with its context. Its cognate antigen is unknown. This CDR3 region has 15 residues. The V and J ends lost 5 bases and 3 bases, in that order; junction bases with no gene match: 3. CDR1 is SGHTA and CDR2 is FQGNSA in the germline V gene. These data belong to a study of beta chain features in type 1 diabetes. The overall study: Healthy donors, compared against patients, showed similar age, gender and cell yields. General study results and limits: TCRB CDR3s were moderately but significantly shorter in Type 1 diabetes patients in all four CD4+ subsets. It was possible that PCR favored shorter templates, equally so in patients and controls. Within patients, naive, central memory and Treg TCRB repertoires seemed more similar than within healthy donors.

Sequencing targeted expressed TCRB transcripts, as all isolated RNA had been reverse transcribed. Repertoires were generated with immunoSEQ multiplex PCR, while TCRdb's copy carries only in-frame clones and drops some. Here the sample spans roughly 150,000 clones, 7.5% to 9.5% being singletons. Populations obtained by sorting all exceeded 98% purity. V is TRBV7-2 and J is TRBJ2-2; 10 bases match TRBD2. The source of this sequence is a young woman with type 1 diabetes. The sample was central memory CD4+ T cells from blood. CDR3 DNA: TGTGCCAGCAGCCAGAGCGGGGGGGACACCGGGGAGCTGTTTTTT. This sequence encodes CASSQSGGDTGELFF.